This T cell receptor (beta chain) was profiled in a study of cytotoxic CD8 clonotypes in ibrutinib-treated CLL. Here immunoSEQ multiplex PCR was the method, and the copy in TCRdb shows in-frame clones only, minus some. Among around 310,000 clones listed, around four fifths were seen once. The study, taken as a whole, reports: The study found public clonotypes uncommon, contracting or stable on treatment.

Of note for this clone: Its matching antigen is unknown.

The material sequenced was PBMCs, taken before ibrutinib treatment. The sequence derives from a human donor with chronic lymphocytic leukemia.

The CDR3, as DNA: TGTGCCAGCAGTCCGGGACAGGGCTTCTACGAGCAGTACTTC. This sequence encodes CASSPGQGFYEQYF. The chain uses TRBV6-1 and TRBJ2-7, with TRBD1 matching over 9 bases. The V and J ends lost 5 bases and 3 bases, in that order; junction bases with no gene match: 5. This CDR3 comprises 14 residues. CDR1 and CDR2 (germline): MNHNS, SASEGT.